The 29 T cell receptor beta chains listed next were all sequenced from one sample in a study of beta chain features in type 1 diabetes. The sequenced template was cDNA made from the entire isolated RNA. Clones were read by immunoSEQ multiplex PCR, and TCRdb kept only the in-frame ones, dropping some. The sample includes about 150,000 clones, around 10% seen only once; the top ten take under 2.5%. Source material: central memory CD4+ T cells from blood. These receptors all come from a man between 18 and 29 years old in good health.

The V call is TRBV4-2, the J call TRBJ2-7; perhaps TRBD1 as D (5 bases). With 1 base removed from V and 0 bases from J, the gap between germline ends came to 13 bases. Germline V gene sequence: CDR1 LGHNA, CDR2 YNFKEQ. The CDR3 is 16 residues long. The DNA for the CDR3 is TGTGCCAGCAGCCAAGCTCTCAGGGCGAGCTCCTACGAGCAGTACTTC. It translates to CASSQALRASSYEQYF.

The genes are TRBV12-5 and TRBJ1-1, with TRBD1 identical over 8 bases. Germline V gene data show CDR1 as LGHNT and CDR2 as FRNRAP. The trim removed 5 bases at V and 3 bases at J, leaving 5 bases unmatched. The CDR3 loop spans 14 amino acids. The DNA of the CDR3 is TGTGCTAGTGGTAAAGGACAGGGAGACACTGAAGCTTTCTTT. It specifies CASGKGQGDTEAFF.

This clone was detected only a few times. This chain uses TRBV29-1 with TRBJ2-5; tentatively, D is TRBD1 or TRBD2 (5 bases each). Germline V gene sequence: CDR1 SQVTM, CDR2 ANQGSEA. Between the trimmed V and J ends, which lost 4 bases and 5 bases, there was a span of 14 bases. The CDR3 contains 13 residues. CDR3 bases: TGCAGCGTTGGTCCTAGGGGCGGGGAGACCCAGTACTTC. Its translation: CSVGPRGGETQYF. Looking up the rest from reference TRBV29-1 and TRBJ2-5 gives the full variable domain: SAVISQKPSRDICQRGTSLTIQCQVDSQVTMMFWYRQQPGQSLTLIATANQGSEATYESGFVIDKFPISRPNLTFSTLTVSNMSPEDSSIYLCSVGPRGGETQYFGPGTRLLVL.

This clone came up a few times. The chain has TRBV14 and TRBJ2-1; TRBD1 might be the D (6 bases). The CDR3 has 17 amino acids. CDR1 is SGHDN, CDR2 FVKESK, per germline. The germline V and J ends were trimmed by 4 bases and 6 bases, with 22 bases remaining between them. The CDR3, as DNA: TGTGCCAGCAGCCCCTCGACAGGTCTCATAATGGGCAATGAGCAGTTCTTC. Amino acids: CASSPSTGLIMGNEQFF. Complete variable domain (other parts from reference TRBV14 and TRBJ2-1): EAGVTQFPSHSVIEKGQTVTLRCDPISGHDNLYWYRRVMGKEIKFLLHFVKESKQDESGMPNNRFLAERTGGTYSTLKVQPAELEDSGVYFCASSPSTGLIMGNEQFFGPGTRLTVL.

Points on this clone: The CDR3 end shows no conserved phenylalanine or tryptophan, and so a read error is likely. CDR3 region: CASSDASELTDTQYS. CDR3 DNA sequence: TGTGCCAGCAGTGACGCTAGCGAGCTCACAGATACGCAGTATTCT. The J gene is TRBJ2-3, the V gene TRBV25-1, with TRBD2 as a possible D gene (6 bases). The CDR3 extends over 15 amino acids. With 3 bases removed from V and 2 bases from J, the gap between germline ends came to 12 bases. CDR1 MGHDK and CDR2 SYGVNS come from the germline V gene.

This clone was recorded a few times. The rearrangement joins TRBV27 to TRBJ2-3; possibly TRBD1 or TRBD2 for D (6 bases each). Per germline, CDR1 MNHEY and CDR2 SMNVEV (reference sequence). V was cut by 6 bases and J by 2 bases, with 15 bases left in between. The CDR3 contains 15 residues. CDR3 sequence reads: CASRRGARFTDTQYF. CDR3 bases: TGTGCCAGCAGGAGGGGGGCACGGTTCACAGATACGCAGTATTTT.

This CDR3 is CAISESDRKGYGYTF. DNA for the CDR3: TGTGCCATCAGTGAGTCGGACAGGAAAGGCTATGGCTACACCTTC. The V and J genes are TRBV10-3 and TRBJ1-2; 7 bases map to TRBD1. Trimming removed 0 bases from V and 4 bases from J; junction bases left unmatched: 5. Germline CDR1 is ENHRY and CDR2 is SYGVKD. The CDR3 sequence is 15 residues long.

The chain recombines TRBV2 with TRBJ1-5, with TRBD1 matching over 9 bases. V shed 6 bases and J 5 bases; nucleotides not matched to a gene: 5. Germline CDR1 SNHLY, CDR2 FYNNEI. The CDR3 consists of 14 residues. CDR3: CASRADRGYQPQHF. CDR3 nucleotide sequence: TGTGCCAGCAGGGCGGACAGGGGCTATCAGCCCCAGCATTTT.

J is TRBJ1-5 and V is TRBV7-2, with 8 bases fitting TRBD1. V dropped 3 bases and J dropped 6; count of bases not matched to a gene: 4. CDR1 SGHTA and CDR2 FQGNSA come from the germline V gene. The length of the CDR3 is 14 residues. CDR3: CASSFGQGGQPQHF. The DNA for the CDR3 is TGTGCCAGCAGCTTCGGACAGGGTGGTCAGCCCCAGCATTTT.

Only a few counts were recorded for this clone. V gene TRBV9 combines with J gene TRBJ2-1; weak D call: TRBD1 (6 bases). This CDR3 is 14 amino acids long. The germline V and J ends were trimmed by 0 bases and 9 bases, with 13 bases remaining between them. CDR1 is SGDLS, CDR2 YYNGEE, per germline. The CDR3 nucleotides read TGTGCCAGCAGCGTAGGTCAGGGGCGAGTTGAGCAGTTCTTC. It specifies CASSVGQGRVEQFF.

Only a few counts were recorded for this clone. The rearrangement uses TRBV11-2 and TRBJ2-1, with D possibly TRBD1 on 5 matching bases. From germline, CDR1 is SGHAT and CDR2 FQNNGV. This CDR3 spans 14 amino acids. With 5 bases removed from V and 4 bases from J, the gap between germline ends came to 12 bases. The DNA of the CDR3 is TGTGCCAGCAGCCTTCAGGGATTTTACAATGAGCAGTTCTTC. It codes for CASSLQGFYNEQFF. The variable domain in full, with the rest retrieved from reference TRBV11-2 and TRBJ2-1, is EAGVAQSPRYKIIEKRQSVAFWCNPISGHATLYWYQQILGQGPKLLIQFQNNGVVDDSQLPKDRFSAERLKGVDSTLKIQPAKLEDSAVYLCASSLQGFYNEQFFGPGTRLTVL.

This clone was observed many times. The gene calls are TRBV19 and TRBJ1-4, with D possibly matching TRBD1 (5 bases). V was pared by 3 bases and J by 3 bases, with 11 bases between. The CDR3 length is 15 residues. Germline values: CDR1 LNHDA, CDR2 SQIVND (reference sequence). The CDR3, as DNA: TGTGCCAGTAGTATGAATAGGGGCTCTAATGAAAAACTGTTTTTT. Encoded protein: CASSMNRGSNEKLFF.

There are a few counts of this clone. The rearrangement uses TRBV21-1 and TRBJ2-2; the table assigns TRBD2, which was not confirmed against the DNA. TRBV21-1 is a known pseudogene. The CDR3 totals 15 residues. The CDR3 coding sequence is TGTGCCAGCAGCAAAGGTCAACGGGACACCGGGGAGCTGTTTTTT. Translation gives CASSKGQRDTGELFF.

Only one count was recorded for this clone. In nucleotides, the CDR3 is TGTGCCAGCAGCTTAGCGTACAGAAGACAGTCGAACACCGGGGAGCTGTTTTTT. Translated, it gives CASSLAYRRQSNTGELFF. The rearrangement links TRBV11-2 to TRBJ2-2; weak D call: TRBD1 (5 bases). CDR3 length: 18 residues. Germline values: CDR1 SGHAT, CDR2 FQNNGV. The V and J ends lost 1 base and 0 bases respectively, with 15 bases between them.

The rearrangement joins TRBV30 to TRBJ1-2; TRBD1 might be the D (5 bases). Trimming took 3 bases from V and 4 from J, leaving 18 bases between them. The CDR3 length is 15 residues. Germline lookup yields CDR1 GTSNPN and CDR2 SVGIG (reference sequence). CDR3 DNA: TGTGCCTGGAGGGTACGGGGCAAGGATGGCTATGGCTACACCTTC. The encoded protein is CAWRVRGKDGYGYTF.

This clone was observed at least ten times. The rearrangement joins TRBV6-6 to TRBJ2-3, with 9 bases identical to TRBD1. V lost 9 bases to trimming and J lost 2 bases; unmatched junction nucleotides: 9. Germline loops: CDR1 MNHNY, CDR2 SVGAGI (reference sequence). The CDR3 totals 15 residues. DNA of the CDR3: TGTGCCAGTTTAACAGGGGGCGTGAACACAGATACGCAGTATTTT. Its protein is CASLTGGVNTDTQYF.

V gene TRBV7-6 combines with J gene TRBJ2-7; 10 nucleotides match TRBD2. Trimming removed 4 bases from V and 6 bases from J; junction bases left unmatched: 6. CDR3 length: 14 amino acids. CDR1 is SGHVS and CDR2 is FNYEAQ in the germline V gene. CDR3 loop: CASSSGVAGGEQYF. The CDR3, as DNA: TGTGCCAGCAGCTCCGGGGTAGCGGGAGGCGAGCAGTACTTC.

This clone has a handful of counts. The chain has TRBV14 and TRBJ2-5, with D perhaps matching TRBD2 (6 bases). The germline V and J ends were trimmed by 0 bases and 8 bases, with 13 bases remaining between them. Germline CDR1 reads SGHDN; CDR2 reads FVKESK. The CDR3 loop spans 14 amino acids. CDR3 coding DNA: TGTGCCAGCAGCCAAGATCGGGGAGGCTACACCCAGTACTTC. Its protein product is CASSQDRGGYTQYF.

Only a few counts were recorded for this clone. This chain uses TRBV18 with TRBJ2-3; 9 nucleotides agree with TRBD2. This CDR3 is built from 17 residues. The germline gives CDR1 KGHSH, CDR2 LQKENI. V trimming: 3 bases; J trimming: 2 bases; junction bases outside the gene matches: 9. Written as DNA, the CDR3 is TGTGCCAGCTCACCTGGAAGAGCGGGAGGATACACAGATACGCAGTATTTT. Amino acids: CASSPGRAGGYTDTQYF.

The gene calls are TRBV30 and TRBJ2-7, with D tentatively TRBD1 (6 bases). Trimming stripped 2 bases from V and 3 bases from J, with 8 bases between. CDR1 is GTSNPN and CDR2 is SVGIG in the germline V gene (reference sequence). CDR3 length equals 12 residues. This CDR3 reads CAWSSQGYEQYF. The CDR3 DNA follows: TGTGCCTGGAGTTCACAGGGCTACGAGCAGTACTTC. The full variable domain, its missing parts supplied by reference TRBV30 and TRBJ2-7, is SQTIHQWPATLVQPVGSPLSLECTVEGTSNPNLYWYRQAAGRGLQLLFYSVGIGQISSEVPQNLSASRPQDRQFILSSKKLLLSDSGFYLCAWSSQGYEQYFGPGTRLTVT.

The chain couples TRBV7-3 to TRBJ2-1; TRBD1 or TRBD2 may be the D gene (5 bases each). V was cut by 5 bases and J by 7 bases, with 24 bases left in between. Germline-derived CDR1 and CDR2 are SGHTA and FQGTGA. The CDR3 is 17 residues long. The chain's CDR3 is CASSALPRGVVMNEQFF. The CDR3 DNA reads as TGTGCCAGCAGCGCTTTACCCCGAGGGGTAGTTATGAATGAGCAGTTCTTC.

This clone appeared a few times. V is TRBV9 and J is TRBJ2-1; 7 bases match TRBD2. The germline V gene encodes CDR1 SGDLS and CDR2 YYNGEE. CDR3 size: 14 residues. The J segment lost 10 bases and the V segment lost 0 bases, leaving 7 bases of the junction unmatched. The CDR3 DNA reads as TGTGCCAGCAGCGTAGGTGGGAGCGGGGTCGAGCAGTTCTTC. This translates into CASSVGGSGVEQFF.

This clone appeared a few times. The same CDR3 can be traced to other DNA sequences in this sample. The chain links TRBV7-6 to TRBJ2-3; perhaps D is TRBD1 or TRBD2 (5 bases each). The V end was cut by 8 bases, the J end by 1 base, with 16 bases between. Germline values: CDR1 SGHVS, CDR2 FNYEAQ. CDR3 size: 15 residues. CDR3 nucleotide sequence: TGTGCCAGCGCGCCAATGGGGCGGGGCACAGATACGCAGTATTTT. Residues: CASAPMGRGTDTQYF.

This clone was observed at least ten times. The V and J genes are TRBV4-3 and TRBJ2-1, with D tentatively TRBD2 (6 bases). V lost 0 bases, J lost 7 bases, and 7 bases lay in between. Germline lookup yields CDR1 LGHNA and CDR2 YSLEER. There are 13 residues in the CDR3. CDR3 sequence reads: CASSQEGGNEQFF. CDR3 in DNA: TGCGCCAGCAGCCAAGAAGGAGGGAATGAGCAGTTCTTC.

This clone was recorded a few times. The gene calls are TRBV7-9 and TRBJ2-5, with TRBD2 identical over 10 bases. This CDR3 is built from 14 residues. V gave up 7 bases and J gave up 4 bases; unmatched junction bases: 6. Germline V gene sequence: CDR1 SEHNR, CDR2 FQNEAQ (reference sequence). The CDR3 coding sequence is TGTGCCAGCACGTCTAGCGGGGGTGGAGAGACCCAGTACTTC. Protein sequence: CASTSSGGGETQYF.

Concerning this clone itself: Distinct nucleotide sequences in the sample also encode this CDR3. CDR3 in amino acids: CASSLAGSTDTQYF. In nucleotides, the CDR3 is TGTGCCAGCAGCTTAGCAGGAAGCACAGATACGCAGTATTTT. This chain joins TRBV7-9 and TRBJ2-3; D gene uncertain. V was pared by 0 bases and J by 0 bases, with 4 bases between. This CDR3 comprises 14 residues. CDR1 and CDR2 from the germline V gene are SEHNR and FQNEAQ (reference sequence).

The chain joins TRBV11-2 to TRBJ1-6, with D possibly being TRBD1 (5 bases). This CDR3 has 16 residues. The V end lost 1 base, the J end lost 7 bases, and 14 bases lay between the germline ends. CDR1 is SGHAT, CDR2 FQNNGV, per germline. CDR3 coding DNA: TGTGCCAGCAGCTTAGCGAGGAGGCAGGGCAATTCACCCCTCCACTTT. Protein sequence: CASSLARRQGNSPLHF.

This clone was counted a few times. The chain carries TRBV7-2 and TRBJ2-6, with TRBD1 identical over 7 bases. The CDR3 totals 18 residues. Germline V gene lookup returns CDR1 SGHTA and CDR2 FQGNSA. The trim removed 8 bases at V and 4 bases at J, leaving 17 bases unmatched. Here the CDR3 DNA reads TGTGCCAGCGGCCACGACAGGGAGAGGTCGTGGGGGGCCAACGTCCTGACTTTC. Translation gives CASGHDRERSWGANVLTF.

This clone appeared many times. The rearrangement uses TRBV5-1 and TRBJ1-2, with TRBD1 identical over 7 bases. V shed 4 bases and J 9 bases; nucleotides not matched to a gene: 18. The CDR3 runs to 16 residues. Germline values: CDR1 SGHRS, CDR2 YFSETQ. The CDR3 DNA is TGCGCCAGCAGCCCGAATCCCTCAACAGGGGTAAGCAGCTACACCTTC. As protein: CASSPNPSTGVSSYTF.